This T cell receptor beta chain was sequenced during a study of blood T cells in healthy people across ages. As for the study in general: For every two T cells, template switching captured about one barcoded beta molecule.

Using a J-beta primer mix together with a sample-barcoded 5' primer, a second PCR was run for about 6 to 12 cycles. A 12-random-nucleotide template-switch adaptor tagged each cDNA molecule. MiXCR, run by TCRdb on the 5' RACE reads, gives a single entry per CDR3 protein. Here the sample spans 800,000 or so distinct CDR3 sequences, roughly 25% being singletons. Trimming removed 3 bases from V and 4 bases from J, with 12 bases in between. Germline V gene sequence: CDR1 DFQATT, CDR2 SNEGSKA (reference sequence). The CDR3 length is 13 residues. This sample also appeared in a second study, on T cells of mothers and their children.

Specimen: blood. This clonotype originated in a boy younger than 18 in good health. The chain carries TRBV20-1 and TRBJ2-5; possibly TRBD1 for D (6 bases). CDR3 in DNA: TGCAGTGCTAGGTACAGGGCCGGAGAGACCCAGTACTTC. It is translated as CSARYRAGETQYF.